The source of this T cell receptor (beta chain) is a study of Graves' ophthalmopathy and Graves' hyperthyroidism. Study-wide results and limits: Most clonotypes expanded in thyroid above 0.001 frequency were present in blood too.

V shed 6 bases and J shed 3 bases, with 8 bases lying between them. The CDR3 totals 11 residues. CDR1 DFQATT and CDR2 SNEGSKA come from the germline V gene (reference sequence). Aged 18 to 65, the patients with hyperthyroidism had under 2 months' duration and were newly diagnosed. PBMCs were isolated by Ficoll-Paque density gradient centrifugation, using roughly 9.7 ml of fresh peripheral blood as the starting material. This clonotype was recorded at least ten times. Its cognate antigen is unknown. Scientists amplified the TCR beta CDR3 regions from RNA transcripts. First-round RT-PCR relied on HTBI primers, and a second-round multiplex PCR came next. One entry per CDR3 protein, called by TCRdb with MiXCR from the multiplex PCR reads. The sample yields some 380,000 distinct CDR3 sequences, 15% seen once.

The specimen sequenced was peripheral blood. The rearrangement uses TRBV20-1 and TRBJ1-1; D is uncertain. The receptor comes from a young woman with stable Graves' hyperthyroidism. DNA of the CDR3: TGCAGTGCCGGACCGTACACTGAAGCTTTCTTT. Protein product: CSAGPYTEAFF.